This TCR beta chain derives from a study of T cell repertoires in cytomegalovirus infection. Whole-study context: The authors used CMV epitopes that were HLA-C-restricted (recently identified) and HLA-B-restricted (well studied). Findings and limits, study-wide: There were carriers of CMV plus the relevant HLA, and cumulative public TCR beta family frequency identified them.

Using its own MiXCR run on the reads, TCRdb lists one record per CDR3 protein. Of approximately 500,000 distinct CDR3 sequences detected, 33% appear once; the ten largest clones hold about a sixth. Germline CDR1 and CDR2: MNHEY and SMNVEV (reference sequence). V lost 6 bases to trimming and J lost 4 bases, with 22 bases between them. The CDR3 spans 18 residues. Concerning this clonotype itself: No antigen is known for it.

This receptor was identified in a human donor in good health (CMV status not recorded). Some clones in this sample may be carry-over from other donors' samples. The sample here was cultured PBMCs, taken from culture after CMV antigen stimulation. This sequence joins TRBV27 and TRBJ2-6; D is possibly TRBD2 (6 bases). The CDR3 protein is CASRGLDLSLAGANVLTF. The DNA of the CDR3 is TGTGCCAGCAGGGGACTGGATCTGTCTCTCGCCGGGGCCAACGTCCTGACTTTC.